This TCR beta chain was captured in a study of Ad26.COV2.S vaccination and SARS-CoV-2 variants. Regarding the study as a whole: Placebo recipients trailed vaccine recipients in spike-specific TCR breadth.

Measured with immunoSEQ multiplex PCR; TCRdb has only the in-frame clones, and not every one. This sample has about 480,000 clones, with roughly nine tenths found just once. Trimming cost V 5 bases and J 7 bases; bases outside gene matches: 8. CDR1 is PRHDT, CDR2 FYEKMQ, per germline (reference sequence). The CDR3 is made up of 16 amino acids. Treatment indicated: about 20 received Ad26.COV2.S at low or high dose, single or two shots; about 5 received placebo; per-sample allocation not given. Samples analyzed were those drawn on day 63 after the first vaccine or placebo injection. This clone was detected only a few times. The target antigen is unknown.

This TCR was recovered from a person between 18 and 59 years old who received the Ad26.COV2.S COVID-19 vaccine or a placebo. The source was peripheral blood, collected in a trial of Ad26.COV2.S vaccine versus placebo. This chain links TRBV13 with TRBJ1-6; 10 nucleotides agree with TRBD1. The CDR3 is CASSVPGQGGNSPLHF. The CDR3 DNA follows: TGTGCCAGCAGCGTCCCCGGACAGGGGGGGAATTCACCCCTCCACTTT.